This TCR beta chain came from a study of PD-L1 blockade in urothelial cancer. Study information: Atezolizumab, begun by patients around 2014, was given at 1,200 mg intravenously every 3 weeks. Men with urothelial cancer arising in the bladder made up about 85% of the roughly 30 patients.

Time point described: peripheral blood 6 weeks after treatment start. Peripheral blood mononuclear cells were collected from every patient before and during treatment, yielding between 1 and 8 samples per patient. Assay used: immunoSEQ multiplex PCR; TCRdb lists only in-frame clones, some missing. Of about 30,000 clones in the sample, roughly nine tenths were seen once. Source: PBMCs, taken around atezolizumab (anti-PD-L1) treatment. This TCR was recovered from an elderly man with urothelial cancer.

CDR3: CASRSTGSGNTIYF. In nucleotides, the CDR3 is TGTGCCAGCAGATCAACAGGATCTGGAAACACCATATATTTT. The rearrangement joins TRBV6-6 to TRBJ1-3, with TRBD1 as a possible D gene (5 bases). CDR1 MNHNY and CDR2 SVGAGI come from the germline V gene (reference sequence). The V end lost 6 bases, the J end lost 1 base, and 10 bases lay between the germline ends. This CDR3 comprises 14 residues.